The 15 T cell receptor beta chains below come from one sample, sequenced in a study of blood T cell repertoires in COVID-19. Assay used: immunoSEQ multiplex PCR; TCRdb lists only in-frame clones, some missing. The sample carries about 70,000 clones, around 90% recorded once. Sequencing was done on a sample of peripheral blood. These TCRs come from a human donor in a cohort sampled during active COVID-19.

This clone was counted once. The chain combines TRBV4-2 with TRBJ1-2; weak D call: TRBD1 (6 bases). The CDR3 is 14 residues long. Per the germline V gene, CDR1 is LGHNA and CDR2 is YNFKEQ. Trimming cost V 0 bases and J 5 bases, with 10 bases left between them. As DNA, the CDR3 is TGTGCCAGCAGCCAAGATCGGACAGCTTATGGCTACACCTTC. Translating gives CASSQDRTAYGYTF.

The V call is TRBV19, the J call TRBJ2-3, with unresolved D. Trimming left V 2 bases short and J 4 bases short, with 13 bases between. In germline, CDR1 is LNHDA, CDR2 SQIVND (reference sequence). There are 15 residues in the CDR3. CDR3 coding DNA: TGTGCCAGTAGTATATTCGTGGCCCAAGCAGATACGCAGTATTTT. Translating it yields CASSIFVAQADTQYF. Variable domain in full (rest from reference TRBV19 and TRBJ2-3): DGGITQSPKYLFRKEGQNVTLSCEQNLNHDAMYWYRQDPGQGLRLIYYSQIVNDFQKGDIAEGYSVSREKKESFPLTVTSAQKNPTAFYLCASSIFVAQADTQYFGPGTRLTVL.

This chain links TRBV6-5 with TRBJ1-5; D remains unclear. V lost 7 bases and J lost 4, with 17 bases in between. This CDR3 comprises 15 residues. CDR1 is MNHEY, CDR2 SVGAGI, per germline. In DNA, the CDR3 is TGTGCCAGCATGTACGGGGTATTAGCAAATCAGCCCCAGCATTTT. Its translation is CASMYGVLANQPQHF.

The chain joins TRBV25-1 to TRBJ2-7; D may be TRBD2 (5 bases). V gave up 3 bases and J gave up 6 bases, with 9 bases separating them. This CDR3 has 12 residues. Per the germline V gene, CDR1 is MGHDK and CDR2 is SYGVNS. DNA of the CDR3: TGTGCCAGCAGTGACCAAGGACTCGAGCAGTACTTC. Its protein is CASSDQGLEQYF.

DNA for the CDR3: TGTGCCAGCAGCCCAAGACGGACAGGGGGCGGGGAGACCCAGTACTTC. Protein: CASSPRRTGGGETQYF. V gene TRBV7-2 combines with J gene TRBJ2-5; 11 nucleotides agree with TRBD1. Looked up from germline, CDR1 is SGHTA and CDR2 is FQGNSA. Losses at the gene ends were 5 bases for V and 5 bases for J; bases not matched to a gene: 10. The CDR3 is 16 residues long.

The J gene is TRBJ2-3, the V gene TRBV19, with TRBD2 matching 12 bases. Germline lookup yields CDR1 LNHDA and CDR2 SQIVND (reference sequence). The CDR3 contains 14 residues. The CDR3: CTSSLAGGSDTQYF. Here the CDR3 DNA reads TGTACTAGTAGCCTAGCGGGAGGGTCTGATACGCAGTATTTT.

The CDR3 region has the DNA TGTGCCAGCAGCCAATTGTTCAGGGAGGGTGAGCAGTTCTTC. It yields the protein CASSQLFREGEQFF. The chain combines TRBV3-1 (or the pseudogene TRBV3-2) with TRBJ2-1; 7 bases are a match to TRBD2. Trimming cost V 2 bases and J 9 bases; bases outside gene matches: 7. The CDR3 has 14 residues. In germline, CDR1 is LGHDT, CDR2 YNNKEL (reference sequence).

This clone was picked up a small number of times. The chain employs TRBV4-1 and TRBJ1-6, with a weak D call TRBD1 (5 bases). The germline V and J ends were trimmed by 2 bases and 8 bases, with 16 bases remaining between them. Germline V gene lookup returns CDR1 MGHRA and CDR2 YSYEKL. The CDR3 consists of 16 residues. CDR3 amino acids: CASSQYLGGADSPLHF. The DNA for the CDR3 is TGCGCCAGCAGCCAATATCTGGGGGGTGCAGATTCACCCCTCCACTTT.

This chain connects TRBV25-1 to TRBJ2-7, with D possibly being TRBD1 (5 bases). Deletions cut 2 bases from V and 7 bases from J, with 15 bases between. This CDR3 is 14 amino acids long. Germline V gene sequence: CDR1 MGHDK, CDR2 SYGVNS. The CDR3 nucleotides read TGTGCCAGCAGTGAAGTAGGGGCTTTGAGGGAGCAGTACTTC. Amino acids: CASSEVGALREQYF.

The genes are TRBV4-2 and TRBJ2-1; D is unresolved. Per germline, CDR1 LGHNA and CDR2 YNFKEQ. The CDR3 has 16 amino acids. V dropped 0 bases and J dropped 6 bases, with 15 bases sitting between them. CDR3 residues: CASSQETSEVGNEQFF. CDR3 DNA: TGTGCCAGCAGCCAAGAGACGAGCGAGGTAGGCAATGAGCAGTTCTTC.

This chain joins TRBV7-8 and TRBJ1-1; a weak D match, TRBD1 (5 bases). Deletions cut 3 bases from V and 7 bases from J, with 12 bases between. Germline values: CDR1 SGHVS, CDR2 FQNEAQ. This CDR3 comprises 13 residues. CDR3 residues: CASSFLQGHEAFF. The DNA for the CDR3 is TGTGCCAGCAGCTTTCTTCAGGGTCATGAAGCTTTCTTT.

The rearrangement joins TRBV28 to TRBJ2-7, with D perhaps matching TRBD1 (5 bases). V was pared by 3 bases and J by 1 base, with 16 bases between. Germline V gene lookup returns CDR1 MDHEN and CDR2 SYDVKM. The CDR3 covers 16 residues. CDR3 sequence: CASSLAFGDRSYEQYF. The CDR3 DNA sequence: TGTGCCAGCAGTTTGGCTTTTGGAGACAGATCCTACGAGCAGTACTTC.

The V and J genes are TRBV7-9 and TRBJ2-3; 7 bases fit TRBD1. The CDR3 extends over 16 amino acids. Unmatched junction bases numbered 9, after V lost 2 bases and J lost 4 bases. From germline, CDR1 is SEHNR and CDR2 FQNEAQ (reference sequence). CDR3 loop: CASSLIGHRGSDTQYF. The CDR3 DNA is TGTGCCAGCAGCTTAATCGGCCACAGGGGCTCAGATACGCAGTATTTT.

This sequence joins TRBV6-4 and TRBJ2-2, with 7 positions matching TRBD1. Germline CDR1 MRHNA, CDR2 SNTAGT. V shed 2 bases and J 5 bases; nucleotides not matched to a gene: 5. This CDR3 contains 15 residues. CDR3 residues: CASSDRQGWTGELFF. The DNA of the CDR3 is TGTGCCAGCAGTGACCGACAGGGATGGACCGGGGAGCTGTTTTTT.

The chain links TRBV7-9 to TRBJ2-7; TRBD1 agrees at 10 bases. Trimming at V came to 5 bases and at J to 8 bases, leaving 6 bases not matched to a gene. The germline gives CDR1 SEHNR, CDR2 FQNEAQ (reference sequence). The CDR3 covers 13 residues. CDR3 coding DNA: TGTGCCAGCAGCCCGACAGGGGGCAACCAGCAGTACTTC. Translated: CASSPTGGNQQYF.